The rows below give T cell receptor beta chains drawn from one sample of a study of blood T cell repertoires in COVID-19. Sequencing was performed with immunoSEQ multiplex PCR; in TCRdb, only in-frame clones are kept and a portion is missing. The sample yields a few hundred thousand clones, about 87% seen once. Source material: PBMCs or T cells enriched from blood (not recorded which). The source of these receptors is a woman in her 50s who had recovered from COVID-19. The CDR3 runs from the conserved cysteine through the conserved F or W. D genes are given only for firm matches. Where a row states a size, it is once, few, many or the class of an expanded clone; other rows omit it.

TRBV5-1	TRBD2	TRBJ2-1	once	CASSLASGGADEQFF
TRBV25-1	-	TRBJ1-1	-	CASSEKGETGEAFF
TRBV4-2	TRBD2	TRBJ2-7	-	CASSQDIVGGSSYEQYF
TRBV28	-	TRBJ1-2	few	CASSLLRGGGYTF
TRBV9	-	TRBJ1-1	-	CASSAATEAFF
TRBV27	-	TRBJ2-2	-	CASSLAGAPTGELFF
TRBV6-5	-	TRBJ1-4	-	CATWRQAGEKLFF
TRBV4-1	-	TRBJ1-2	-	CASSQEGWTANYGYTF
TRBV5-1	TRBD1	TRBJ1-1	-	CASRQGRNTEAFF
TRBV30	TRBD1	TRBJ1-2	-	CAWSVLGTGNTF